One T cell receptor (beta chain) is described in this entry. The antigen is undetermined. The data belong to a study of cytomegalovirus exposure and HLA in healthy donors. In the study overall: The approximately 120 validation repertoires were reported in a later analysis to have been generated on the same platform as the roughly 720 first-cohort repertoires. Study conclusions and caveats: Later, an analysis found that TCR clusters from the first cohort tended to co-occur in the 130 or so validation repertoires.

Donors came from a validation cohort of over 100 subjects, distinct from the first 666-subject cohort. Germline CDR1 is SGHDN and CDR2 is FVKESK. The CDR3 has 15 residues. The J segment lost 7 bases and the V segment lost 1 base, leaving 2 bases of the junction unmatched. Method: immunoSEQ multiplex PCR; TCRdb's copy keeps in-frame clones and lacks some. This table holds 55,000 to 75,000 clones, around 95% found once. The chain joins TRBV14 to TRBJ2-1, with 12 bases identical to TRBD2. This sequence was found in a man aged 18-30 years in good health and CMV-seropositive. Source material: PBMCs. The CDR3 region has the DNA TGTGCCAGCAGCCAAGGGACTAGCGGGGTTAATGAGCAGTTCTTC. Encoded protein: CASSQGTSGVNEQFF.